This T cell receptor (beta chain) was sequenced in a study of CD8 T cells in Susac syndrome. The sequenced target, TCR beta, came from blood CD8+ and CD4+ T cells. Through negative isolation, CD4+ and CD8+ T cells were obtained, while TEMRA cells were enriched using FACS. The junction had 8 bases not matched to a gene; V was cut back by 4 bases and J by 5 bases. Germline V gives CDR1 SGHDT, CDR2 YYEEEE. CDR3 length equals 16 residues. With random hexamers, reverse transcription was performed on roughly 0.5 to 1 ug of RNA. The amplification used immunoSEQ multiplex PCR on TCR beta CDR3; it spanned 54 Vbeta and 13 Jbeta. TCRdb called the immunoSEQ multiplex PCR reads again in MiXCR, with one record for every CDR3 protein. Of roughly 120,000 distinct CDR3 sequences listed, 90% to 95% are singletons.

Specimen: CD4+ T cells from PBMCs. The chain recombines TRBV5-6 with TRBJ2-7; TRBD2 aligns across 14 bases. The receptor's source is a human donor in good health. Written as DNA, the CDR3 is TGTGCCAGCAGCCAGACCGGGACTAGCGGGAGAGACGAGCAGTACTTC. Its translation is CASSQTGTSGRDEQYF. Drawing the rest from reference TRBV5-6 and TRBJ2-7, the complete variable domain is DAGVTQSPTHLIKTRGQQVTLRCSPKSGHDTVSWYQQALGQGPQFIFQYYEEEERQRGNFPDRFSGHQFPNYSSELNVNALLLGDSALYLCASSQTGTSGRDEQYFGPGTRLTVT.